The 5 T cell receptor beta chains reported below all come from one sample, sequenced in a study of blood T cell repertoires in COVID-19. The protocol was immunoSEQ multiplex PCR, while the TCRdb copy is restricted to in-frame clones and leaves out a portion. This repertoire shows about 92,000 clones, around 67% found once; its top ten account for approximately 23%. The sample was peripheral blood. Receptor source: a woman in her sixties in a cohort sampled during active or convalescent COVID-19.

This clone came up many times. The chain links TRBV19 to TRBJ2-3; tentative D call: TRBD1 (5 bases). The CDR3 has 13 amino acids. V lost 11 bases and J lost 0, with 12 bases in between. CDR1 LNHDA and CDR2 SQIVND come from the germline V gene (reference sequence). The CDR3 bases are TGTGCCGCAGGGTTGATTAGCACAGATACGCAGTATTTT. Translation: CAAGLISTDTQYF.

This chain uses TRBV7-6 with TRBJ2-7, with 8 positions matching TRBD2. Germline loops: CDR1 SGHVS, CDR2 FNYEAQ. V was clipped by 1 base and J by 1 base; unmatched bases: 6. CDR3 length equals 16 residues. This CDR3 reads CASSLGLSGESYEQYF. Here the CDR3 DNA reads TGTGCCAGCAGCTTAGGCCTTAGCGGGGAATCCTACGAGCAGTACTTC.

This clone has ten or more counts. The J gene is TRBJ2-7, the V gene TRBV12-5; possibly TRBD1 for D (6 bases). Germline V gives CDR1 LGHNT, CDR2 FRNRAP. V was pared by 6 bases and J by 4 bases, with 13 bases between. The CDR3 runs to 13 residues. CDR3 region: CASGPLRGYEQYF. For the CDR3, the DNA is TGTGCTAGTGGGCCTCTGAGGGGGTACGAGCAGTACTTC.

This clone was found a few times. The sample holds other DNA sequences that translate to the same CDR3. The V gene is TRBV18, the J gene TRBJ1-2, with a weak D call TRBD1 (6 bases). The CDR3 runs to 14 residues. The V and J ends lost 3 bases and 4 bases respectively, with 12 bases between them. CDR1 is KGHSH and CDR2 is LQKENI in the germline V gene. The CDR3 loop reads CASSPGGAGYGYTF. For the CDR3, the DNA is TGTGCCAGCTCACCGGGGGGGGCTGGCTATGGCTACACCTTC. Supplemented by reference TRBV18 and TRBJ1-2, the full variable domain reads NAGVMQNPRHLVRRRGQEARLRCSPMKGHSHVYWYRQLPEEGLKFMVYLQKENIIDESGMPKERFSAEFPKEGPSILRIQQVVRGDSAAYFCASSPGGAGYGYTFGSGTRLTVV.

This sequence joins TRBV7-8 and TRBJ2-2, with TRBD1 matching over 7 bases. Germline CDR1 and CDR2: SGHVS and FQNEAQ. The V gene end was trimmed by 7 bases and the J gene end by 2 bases; junction bases not matched to a gene: 10. The CDR3 runs to 16 residues. In DNA, the CDR3 is TGTGCCAGCAACGCGTACAGGGGTTCTAACACCGGGGAGCTGTTTTTT. Translating gives CASNAYRGSNTGELFF.